What follows are 5 T cell receptor beta chains derived from one specimen sequenced in a study of OX40 agonist ivuxolimab in advanced cancers. Clones were sequenced by immunoSEQ multiplex PCR, and TCRdb holds only the in-frame ones, with some missing. The sample includes roughly 75,000 clones, roughly nine tenths seen only once; the top ten take around 0.35%. This sample comprised CD4+ or CD8+ T cells sorted from blood, obtained in a trial of the OX40 agonist ivuxolimab. The receptors were gathered from an adult with an advanced solid tumor such as melanoma, head and neck, liver or kidney cancer.

The V gene is TRBV5-1, the J gene TRBJ2-2; D remains ambiguous. In germline, CDR1 is SGHRS, CDR2 YFSETQ. The CDR3 contains 14 residues. Trimming cost V 0 bases and J 2 bases, with 5 bases left between them. The CDR3 DNA is TGCGCCAGCAGCTTGGAGGCCAACACCGGGGAGCTGTTTTTT. Protein sequence: CASSLEANTGELFF.

V usage is TRBV18 and J usage is TRBJ1-2, with 7 bases aligning to TRBD1. This CDR3 is built from 14 residues. The germline V gene encodes CDR1 KGHSH and CDR2 LQKENI. V shed 2 bases, J shed 2 bases, and the junction held 2 bases outside the gene matches. In DNA, the CDR3 is TGTGCCAGCTCACCATTGGGACAGAACTATGGCTACACCTTC. This encodes CASSPLGQNYGYTF.

In this sample, this clone turned up a few times. This chain connects TRBV10-3 to TRBJ1-2; 10 bases map to TRBD1. CDR3 length equals 14 residues. Germline CDR1 ENHRY, CDR2 SYGVKD. Germline trimming cut 6 bases from V and 8 bases from J; bases unmatched to any gene: 9. CDR3 sequence reads: CAISIGQGVGGYTF. The CDR3 DNA is TGTGCCATCAGCATAGGACAGGGGGTAGGAGGCTACACCTTC.

The chain couples TRBV11-2 to TRBJ2-4; 11 nucleotides line up with TRBD1. The CDR3 is made up of 16 amino acids. The germline V gene has CDR1 SGHAT and CDR2 FQNNGV. The V and J ends lost 4 bases and 3 bases, in that order; junction bases with no gene match: 5. The CDR3, as DNA: TGTGCCAGCAGCTGGGGACAGGGGGTTTTCAAAAACATTCAGTACTTC. Residues: CASSWGQGVFKNIQYF. The complete variable domain, with remaining parts taken from reference TRBV11-2 and TRBJ2-4, reads EAGVAQSPRYKIIEKRQSVAFWCNPISGHATLYWYQQILGQGPKLLIQFQNNGVVDDSQLPKDRFSAERLKGVDSTLKIQPAKLEDSAVYLCASSWGQGVFKNIQYFGAGTRLSVL.

The chain employs TRBV7-9 and TRBJ2-6, with unresolved D. CDR1 and CDR2 (germline): SEHNR, FQNEAQ (reference sequence). V was clipped by 5 bases and J by 4 bases, with 9 bases between them. This CDR3 contains 14 residues. DNA of the CDR3: TGTGCCAGCAGCCTCCATGCCGGGGCCAACGTCCTGACTTTC. Translated: CASSLHAGANVLTF.